This T cell receptor beta chain was obtained from a study of blood T cell repertoires in COVID-19. Study at large: Collection of acute and convalescent COVID-19 samples took place in the United States, Italy and Spain. PBMCs, B-cell-depleted T cells, or T cells provided the cDNA or gDNA that made up the material.

The junction had 4 bases not matched to a gene; V was cut back by 2 bases and J by 1 base. The CDR3 runs 15 residues. Germline V lookup: CDR1 SGHNT, CDR2 YYREEE (reference sequence). As originally analysed: Nucleated cell counts were estimated from reference gene primer amplification. Repertoires were generated with immunoSEQ multiplex PCR, while TCRdb's copy carries only in-frame clones and drops some. Clonal size and the V and J genes are those of that table, whereas D and trimming came from the DNA. The sample includes around 220,000 clones, around nine tenths of them seen just once. The sequenced material came from peripheral blood. This TCR derives from a middle-aged woman who had recovered from COVID-19. The chain combines TRBV5-4 with TRBJ2-5; the match to TRBD2 covers 8 bases. CDR3 in amino acids: CASSFRSGTQETQYF. For the CDR3, the DNA is TGTGCCAGCAGCTTCCGTAGCGGGACCCAAGAGACCCAGTACTTC.